This TCR beta chain was captured by sequencing in a study of T-cell memory formation after mild COVID-19. Looking at the study overall: TCR clusters showed largely donor specificity.

TCRdb reprocessed the 5' RACE reads via MiXCR and lists one record per CDR3 protein. The data show 530,000 or so distinct CDR3 sequences, 17% seen once. The CDR3 sequence is 13 residues long. Per the germline V gene, CDR1 is SGHRS and CDR2 is YFSETQ. Trimming removed 0 bases at V and 12 bases at J, with 14 bases between. The chain couples TRBV5-1 to TRBJ2-3, with D perhaps assigned TRBD1 or TRBD2 (6 bases each). Material for sequencing was PBMCs or a T cell subset sorted from them (not recorded which). The TCR was taken from an adult woman who had mild COVID-19 (a few samples of this study predate the infection). Cell type and time point are not known. CDR3 nucleotide sequence: TGCGCCAGCAGCTTGGCCGGAGGGGGTCTCCAGTATTTT. Amino acids: CASSLAGGGLQYF.